What follows are 10 T cell receptor beta chains derived from one specimen sequenced in a study of T cell responses to AZD1222 COVID-19 vaccine. TCRdb's copy holds only in-frame clones and misses some; the assay was immunoSEQ multiplex PCR. The profile shows 120,000 or so clones, approximately 88% of them singletons. The sequencing here drew on peripheral blood, taken on day 0 of AZD1222 vaccination. The receptors here all came from an adult in good health.

The chain couples TRBV10-3 to TRBJ2-1; D possibly corresponds to TRBD2 (6 bases). Germline CDR1 and CDR2: ENHRY and SYGVKD. The V end lost 8 bases, the J end lost 6 bases, and 14 bases lay between the germline ends. The CDR3 runs to 13 residues. CDR3 loop: CAIGRGLANEQFF. The DNA of the CDR3 is TGTGCCATCGGACGGGGGTTGGCCAATGAGCAGTTCTTC.

The rearrangement uses TRBV5-8 and TRBJ2-6; no definite D call. The V gene lost 2 bases and the J gene lost 0 bases, with 6 bases spanning the gap. Germline V gene lookup returns CDR1 SGHTS and CDR2 YDEGEE. The CDR3 contains 15 residues. CDR3 region: CASSFPGSGANVLTF. The CDR3 nucleotides read TGTGCCAGCAGCTTCCCAGGCTCTGGGGCCAACGTCCTGACTTTC.

The V gene is TRBV14, the J gene TRBJ1-1, with 7 bases lining up with TRBD1. The CDR3 runs to 14 residues. In germline, CDR1 is SGHDN, CDR2 FVKESK. Losses at the gene ends were 1 base for V and 11 bases for J; bases not matched to a gene: 10. The CDR3 loop is CASSQGYRGMGAFF. The CDR3 DNA reads TGTGCCAGCAGCCAAGGGTACAGGGGTATGGGTGCTTTCTTT.

In its sample, this clone was seen once. The DNA of the CDR3 is TGTGCCAGCAGTTCGGACAGGGTTAATGAAAAACTGTTTTTT. Its protein product is CASSSDRVNEKLFF. The V and J genes are TRBV6-5 and TRBJ1-4, with TRBD1 matching 8 bases. The CDR3 has 14 residues. Trimming took 4 bases from V and 4 from J; bases not matched to a gene: 2. Germline V lookup: CDR1 MNHEY, CDR2 SVGAGI.

The gene calls are TRBV10-3 and TRBJ1-2; D might be TRBD1 (5 bases). Germline V gives CDR1 ENHRY, CDR2 SYGVKD. V gave up 3 bases and J gave up 4 bases, with 15 bases separating them. The CDR3 covers 15 residues. In DNA, the CDR3 is TGTGCCATCAGTGACTACGCGCAGGGCGGCTATGGCTACACCTTC. It is translated as CAISDYAQGGYGYTF.

This chain links TRBV7-9 with TRBJ1-1, with 9 bases that match TRBD1. Looked up from germline, CDR1 is SEHNR and CDR2 is FQNEAQ (reference sequence). V was clipped by 0 bases and J by 5 bases; unmatched bases: 4. The CDR3 runs to 15 residues. The CDR3 DNA sequence: TGTGCCAGCAGCTTAGCTGGGACAGGGCGGACTGAAGCTTTCTTT. It is translated as CASSLAGTGRTEAFF.

The V gene is TRBV5-6, the J gene TRBJ1-4; D call uncertain. Germline V gene data show CDR1 as SGHDT and CDR2 as YYEEEE. The CDR3 covers 15 residues. Trimming removed 2 bases at V and 8 bases at J, with 16 bases between. CDR3 region: CASSLGGVEKEKLFF. CDR3 sequence (DNA): TGTGCCAGCAGCTTAGGAGGTGTAGAGAAGGAAAAACTGTTTTTT.

The sample holds one count of this clone. The J gene is TRBJ1-1, the V gene TRBV6-5; perhaps TRBD1 as D (5 bases). CDR3 length: 15 amino acids. Germline CDR1 MNHEY, CDR2 SVGAGI. Trimming shortened V by 4 bases and J by 4 bases, and 16 bases separated the two germline ends. DNA of the CDR3: TGTGCCAGCAGTTTCCGTCACTTCGGGGGCACTGAAGCTTTCTTT. This sequence encodes CASSFRHFGGTEAFF.

The gene calls are TRBV9 and TRBJ1-2, with 7 nucleotides matching TRBD1. The germline CDR1 and CDR2 sequences are SGDLS and YYNGEE. Trimming removed 2 bases from V and 7 bases from J; junction bases left unmatched: 11. This CDR3 has 15 amino acids. CDR3 sequence: CASSVPETGILGYTF. CDR3 DNA: TGTGCCAGCAGCGTCCCCGAGACAGGGATTCTTGGCTACACCTTC.

This clone was found once. CDR3: CASSLQEHLGTEAFF. The CDR3 region has the DNA TGCGCCAGCAGCTTGCAGGAACACCTGGGGACTGAAGCTTTCTTT. This chain links TRBV5-1 with TRBJ1-1; D is ambiguous. CDR3 length: 15 amino acids. The germline CDR1 and CDR2 sequences are SGHRS and YFSETQ. Trimming removed 1 base from V and 5 bases from J, with 15 bases in between.